This T cell receptor (beta chain) appears in the sequencing data of a study of PD-L1 blockade in urothelial cancer (dated 2017 in TCRdb). Background on the whole study: Every patient began therapy in 2014 and was given atezolizumab 1,200 mg intravenously every 3 weeks. Whole exome sequencing and RNA sequencing of pretreatment tumors were performed alongside TCR sequencing in the same patients. Twenty-nine patients had pretreatment blood TCR-seq, around 24 had at least one posttreatment blood collection, and around 24 had tumor TCR-seq. The study was an exploratory multi-omic analysis of somatic, immune and clinical correlates of response to PD-L1 blockade with atezolizumab in urothelial cancer. Blood samples were analyzed at two time points: 3 weeks after treatment start (second dose) and 6 weeks after treatment start. Patients had an ECOG performance status of 0 or 1 and had received between 0 and 3 prior chemotherapy regimens. About 10 patients reached durable clinical benefit, while around 19 patients did not. Pretreatment tumor samples, along with matched peripheral blood collected serially before and after atezolizumab treatment, underwent TCR sequencing. Blood samples gave a median of roughly 150,000 T cells and roughly 83,000 unique TCRs, with a median clonality of about 0.078. Progression-free survival longer than 6 months counted as durable clinical benefit, and TCR features were additionally tested against both progression-free and overall survival. About 85% of the roughly 29 patients were males with bladder-origin urothelial cancer, and 18 of 29 reported a prior smoking history. Overall study results and their limits: Because the sample size was small (n ≈ 27) and many exploratory analyses were performed, the results are intended to be hypothesis-generating. A pretreatment peripheral blood TCR clonality below the median was linked to improved progression-free and overall survival. At 3 weeks after the start of treatment, tumor-associated TCR clones in peripheral blood had expanded more in patients with durable benefit (n ≈ 20, p = 0.022).

Explained via the paper, the time point label denotes: peripheral blood 6 weeks after treatment start. The cohort comprised around 30 patients with locally advanced or metastatic urothelial carcinoma treated at Memorial Sloan Kettering on a trial protocol. Peripheral blood mononuclear cells were collected pretreatment and during treatment, at between 1 and 8 total time points per patient. The Qiagen DNeasy Blood extraction kit was used to purify genomic DNA from total PBMCs and tumor samples. PBMCs were collected pretreatment and during treatment, and were isolated and stored as previously described. Each PCR received spiked-in synthetic TCR analog templates so that absolute template abundance could be estimated from read counts. Using the immunoSEQ assay, TCRbeta CDR3 regions were amplified from genomic DNA with bias-controlled V and J gene primers. Sequencing of rearranged TCRbeta segments was performed at approximately 20X coverage. As for the authors' bioinformatics: Sequencing errors were corrected by clustering and CDR3s were annotated against IMGT to assign V, D and J genes. Downstream analyses used only productive TCRbeta rearrangements, leaving out any out-of-frame or stop-codon sequences. To compute clonality, Shannon entropy was normalized by the log of the number of unique productive sequences and then subtracted from one. Clones differing between time points or between blood and tumor were identified using Fisher's exact test with Benjamini-Hochberg correction, with an adjusted p below 0.01 applied as the threshold. The immuneACCESS repertoire file appears here via TCRdb, limited to in-frame rearrangements. These files lack a portion of the clones; in checked studies, under half of the deficit traces to unresolved V genes, and the cause of the others is not known. From that table come the V and J calls and clone size; the DNA was used to work out D and trimming. The sample yields about 41,000 clones; 70% to 90% were counted once. The top ten constitute 2.6% of the sample.

Remarks on this clone: The specificity of this receptor is unknown. Qualities for individual bases were not recorded, and no much larger clone is one base off.

The germline V gene gives CDR1 as SGHRS and CDR2 as YFSETQ. V is shortened by 0 bases, J by 4 bases, and the region joining them spans 5 bases. Inclusive of the bounding cysteine and phenylalanine, the CDR3 is 13 residues long. Only CDR3 DNA is held: 39 bases, read in frame from base 1. The starting material was PBMCs, obtained around atezolizumab (anti-PD-L1) treatment. This clonotype was sampled from a man in his sixties or seventies with urothelial cancer. The chain is assembled from TRBV5-1 and TRBJ1-3; the D gene assignment is ambiguous. The CDR3 region reads CASSLDGGNTIYF. The base sequence is TGCGCCAGCAGCTTGGACGGGGGAAACACCATATATTTT.